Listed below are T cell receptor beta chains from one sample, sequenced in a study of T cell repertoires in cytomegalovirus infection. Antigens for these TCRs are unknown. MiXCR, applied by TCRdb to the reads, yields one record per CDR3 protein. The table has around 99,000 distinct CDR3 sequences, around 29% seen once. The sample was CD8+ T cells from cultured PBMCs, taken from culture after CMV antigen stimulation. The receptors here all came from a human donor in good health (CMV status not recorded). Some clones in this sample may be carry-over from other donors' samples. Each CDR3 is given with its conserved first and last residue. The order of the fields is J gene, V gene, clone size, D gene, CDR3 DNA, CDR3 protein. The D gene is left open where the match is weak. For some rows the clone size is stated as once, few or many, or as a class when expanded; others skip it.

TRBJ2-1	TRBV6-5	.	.	TGTGCCAGCAGGGCAGGCGAGAGCTCCTACAATGAGCAGTTCTTC	CASRAGESSYNEQFF
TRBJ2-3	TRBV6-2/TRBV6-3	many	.	TGTGCCAGCAGCCCCCCCGCAGATACGCAGTATTTT	CASSPPADTQYF
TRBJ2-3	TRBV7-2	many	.	TGTGCCAGCAGCCTCTACCTGGGAGATACGCAGTATTTT	CASSLYLGDTQYF
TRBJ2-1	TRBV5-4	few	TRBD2	TGTGCCAGCACCGGCTGGACTAGCGGGGGGGCCAATGAGCAGTTCTTC	CASTGWTSGGANEQFF
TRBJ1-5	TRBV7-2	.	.	TGTGCCAGCAGCTTAAACCCCCAAGGGCTACGGCAGCCCCAGCATTTT	CASSLNPQGLRQPQHF
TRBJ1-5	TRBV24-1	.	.	TGTGCCACCAGTGATGCCGGCAGGACGGAGCCCCAGCATTTT	CATSDAGRTEPQHF
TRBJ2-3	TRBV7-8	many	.	TGTGCCAGCAGCCCGATCTGGGCGGCAGATACGCAGTATTTT	CASSPIWAADTQYF
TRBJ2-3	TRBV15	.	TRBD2	TGTGCCACCAGCAGAGATTTGGGGACTAGCGGGGCTACCGATCGAGGAGATACGCAGTATTTT	CATSRDLGTSGATDRGDTQYF
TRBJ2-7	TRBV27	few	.	TGTGCCAGCAATTCTAACCCAGCCGGTTGGGGCGAGCAGTACTTC	CASNSNPAGWGEQYF
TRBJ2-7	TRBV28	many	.	TGTGCCAGCAGAGATACCGGGGAATACGAGCAGTACTTC	CASRDTGEYEQYF
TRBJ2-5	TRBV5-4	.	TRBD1	TGTGCCAGCAGCTTCGACAGGGGGGAGACCCAGTACTTC	CASSFDRGETQYF
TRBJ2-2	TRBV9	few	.	TGTGCCAGCAGCGTAGAGGGGGGGGGCAGACCGAACACCGGGGAGCTGTTTTTT	CASSVEGGGRPNTGELFF
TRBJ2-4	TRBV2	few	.	TGTGCCAGTGAAGGGGACGGGTGGACTCAAAACATTCAGTACTTC	CASEGDGWTQNIQYF
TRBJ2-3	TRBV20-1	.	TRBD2	TGCAGTGCAAGCCCGGAACTAGCGGGGGGGCAGGGAGATACGCAGTATTTT	CSASPELAGGQGDTQYF
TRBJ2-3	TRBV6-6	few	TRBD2	TGTGCCAGCAGTTTTCTAGCGGGCCTCGCAGATACGCAGTATTTT	CASSFLAGLADTQYF
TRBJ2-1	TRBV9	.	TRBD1	TGTGCCAGCAGTTTTACACAGGGGAGTGAGCAGTTCTTC	CASSFTQGSEQFF
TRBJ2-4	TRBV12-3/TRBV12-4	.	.	TGTGCCAGCAGTTTCAGGGGGGGGAACATTCAGTACTTC	CASSFRGGNIQYF
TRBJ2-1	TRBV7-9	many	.	TGTGCCAGCAGCGCGACCCCACAGCTAGAGCAGTTCTTC	CASSATPQLEQFF
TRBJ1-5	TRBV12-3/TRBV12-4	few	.	TGTGCCAGCAGTTTATGGGGGTTCGGTAGCAATCAGCCCCAGCATTTT	CASSLWGFGSNQPQHF
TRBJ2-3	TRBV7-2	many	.	TGTGCCAGCAGCCCCCGGCTTGGGGGCACAGATACGCAGTATTTT	CASSPRLGGTDTQYF
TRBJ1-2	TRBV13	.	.	TGTGCCAGCAGCAAGAGGGGCGGGAGTGGCTACACCTTC	CASSKRGGSGYTF
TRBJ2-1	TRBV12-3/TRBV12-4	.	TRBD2	TGTGCCAGCAGCGCGGGGGGGCAGGAGCAGTTCTTC	CASSAGGQEQFF
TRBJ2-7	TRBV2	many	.	TGTGCCAGCAGCTCCCCCGGGACGGGCCCCTACGAGCAGTACTTC	CASSSPGTGPYEQYF
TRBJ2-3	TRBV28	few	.	TGTGCCAGCAGTTTGGGTAGAACCACAGATACGCAGTATTTT	CASSLGRTTDTQYF
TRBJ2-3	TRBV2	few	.	TGTGCCAGCGAGGGGTCGGGGTCGGATACGCAGTATTTT	CASEGSGSDTQYF
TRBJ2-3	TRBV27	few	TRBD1	TGTGCCAGCAGTTTTACAGGGGTCACAGATACGCAGTATTTT	CASSFTGVTDTQYF
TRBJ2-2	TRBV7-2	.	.	TGTGCCAGCAGCCCGCCCGGCAGGGGGAACACCGGGGAGCTGTTTTTT	CASSPPGRGNTGELFF
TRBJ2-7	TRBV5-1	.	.	TGCGCCAGCAGCTTGGTCCCGGGAGCAGTAGCCGAGCAGTACTTC	CASSLVPGAVAEQYF
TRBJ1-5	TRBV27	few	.	TGTGCCAGCAGTTTATCGGGCCAGGGACCCAATCAGCCCCAGCATTTT	CASSLSGQGPNQPQHF
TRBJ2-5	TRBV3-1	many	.	TGTGCCAGCAGCCAAGGAGGATTCCAAGAGACCCAGTACTTC	CASSQGGFQETQYF
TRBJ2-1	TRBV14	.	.	TGTGCCAGCAGCCAAGCCCGGGCTCACAATGAGCAGTTCTTC	CASSQARAHNEQFF
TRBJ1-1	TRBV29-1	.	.	TGCAGCGTTGAACGGCTGAACACTGAAGCTTTCTTT	CSVERLNTEAFF
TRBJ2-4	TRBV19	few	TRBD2	TGTGCCAGTAGAACCATGGGGGGGAGTGGAAACATTCAGTACTTC	CASRTMGGSGNIQYF
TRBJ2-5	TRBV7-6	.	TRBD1	TGTGCCAGCAGCTTAGGGGGGGACAGGAGGCGGGAGACCCAGTACTTC	CASSLGGDRRRETQYF
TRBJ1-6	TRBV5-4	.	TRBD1	TGTGCCAGCAGACTAATGACAGGGGGACCTTCACCCCTCCACTTT	CASRLMTGGPSPLHF
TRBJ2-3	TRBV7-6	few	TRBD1	TGTGCCAGCAGCTCCAGGGGGGGACAGGGGAGGAATACGCAGTATTTT	CASSSRGGQGRNTQYF
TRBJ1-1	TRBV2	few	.	TGTGCCAGCAGTGGATTCGAGGGGAAGAACACTGAAGCTTTCTTT	CASSGFEGKNTEAFF
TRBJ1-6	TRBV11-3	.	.	TGTGCCAGCAGCTTAGTTGTGGTTTTAGGTTCACCCCTCCACTTT	CASSLVVVLGSPLHF
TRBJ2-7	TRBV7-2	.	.	TGTGCCAGCGGAGGGGGGAGCCACGAGCAGTACTTC	CASGGGSHEQYF
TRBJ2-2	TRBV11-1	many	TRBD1	TGTGCCAGCAGCCACGGGACAGCCGGGGAGCTGTTTTTT	CASSHGTAGELFF
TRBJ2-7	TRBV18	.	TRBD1	TGTGCCAGCTCCCTTGGGACAGGGATGGAGGAGCAGTACTTC	CASSLGTGMEEQYF
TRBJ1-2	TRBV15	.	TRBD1	TGTGCCACCAGCACGACCCTAGGGACAGACTATGGCTACACCTTC	CATSTTLGTDYGYTF
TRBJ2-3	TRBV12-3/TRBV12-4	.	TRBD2	TGTGCCAGCTTCGATGCCGGGACTAGCGTCGAAGATACGCAGTATTTT	CASFDAGTSVEDTQYF
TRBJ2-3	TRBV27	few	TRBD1	TGTGCCAGCAGTCCCCGGGACAGGGTGTCAGATACGCAGTATTTT	CASSPRDRVSDTQYF